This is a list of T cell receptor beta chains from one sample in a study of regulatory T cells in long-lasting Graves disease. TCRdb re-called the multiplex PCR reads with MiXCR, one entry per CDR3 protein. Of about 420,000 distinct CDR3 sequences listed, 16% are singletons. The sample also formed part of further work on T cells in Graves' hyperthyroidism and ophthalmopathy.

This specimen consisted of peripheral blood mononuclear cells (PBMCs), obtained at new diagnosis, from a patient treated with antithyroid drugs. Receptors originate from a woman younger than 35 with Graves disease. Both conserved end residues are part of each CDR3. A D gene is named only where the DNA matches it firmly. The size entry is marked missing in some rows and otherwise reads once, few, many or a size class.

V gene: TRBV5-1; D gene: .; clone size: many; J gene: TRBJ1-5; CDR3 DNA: TGCGCCAGCAGCGTCGACAGCAATCAGCCCCAGCATTTT; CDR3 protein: CASSVDSNQPQHF
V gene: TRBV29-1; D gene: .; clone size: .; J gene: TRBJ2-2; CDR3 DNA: TGCAGCGTTCGGCAGACGAACACCGGGGAGCTGTTTTTT; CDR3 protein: CSVRQTNTGELFF
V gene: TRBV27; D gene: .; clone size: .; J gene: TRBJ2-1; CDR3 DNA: TGTGCCAGCAGTTTAAGTTCGGGGAATGAGCAGTTCTTC; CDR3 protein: CASSLSSGNEQFF
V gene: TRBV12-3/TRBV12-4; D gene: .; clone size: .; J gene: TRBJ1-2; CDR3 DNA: TGTGCCAGCAGTTTTTCGGGGGGCATCAACTATGGCTACACCTTC; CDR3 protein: CASSFSGGINYGYTF
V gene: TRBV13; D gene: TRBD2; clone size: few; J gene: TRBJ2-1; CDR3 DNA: TGTGCCAGCAGCTTACCAGCGGGAGACGACAATGAGCAGTTCTTC; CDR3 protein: CASSLPAGDDNEQFF
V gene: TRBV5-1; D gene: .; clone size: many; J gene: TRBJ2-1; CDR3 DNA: TGCGCCAGCAGCTTAGGGGGACGGTCAGGAAACTCCTACAATGAGCAGTTCTTC; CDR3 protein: CASSLGGRSGNSYNEQFF
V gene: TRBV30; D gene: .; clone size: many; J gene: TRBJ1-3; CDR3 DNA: TGTGCCTGGAGTGTGGCATCGGGGGACACCATATATTTT; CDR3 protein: CAWSVASGDTIYF
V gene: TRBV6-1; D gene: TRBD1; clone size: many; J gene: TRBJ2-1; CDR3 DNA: TGTGCCAGCAAAGGACAGGGTCGATGGGCCAATGAGCAGTTCTTC; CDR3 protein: CASKGQGRWANEQFF
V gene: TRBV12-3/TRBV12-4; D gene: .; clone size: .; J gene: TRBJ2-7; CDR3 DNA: TGTGCCAGCAGTCCGCGGACGGCGACGGGGGAGCAGTACTTC; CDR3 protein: CASSPRTATGEQYF
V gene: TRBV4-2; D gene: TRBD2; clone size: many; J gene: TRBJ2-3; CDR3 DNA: TGTGCCAGCAGCCAAGGAGGGACTAGCGGGAGAGTGAGAGATACGCAGTATTTT; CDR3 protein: CASSQGGTSGRVRDTQYF
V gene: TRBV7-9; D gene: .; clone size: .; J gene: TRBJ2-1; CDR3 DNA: TGTGCCAGCAGCTTAGGAGCGGTTGAGCAGTTCTTC; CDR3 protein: CASSLGAVEQFF
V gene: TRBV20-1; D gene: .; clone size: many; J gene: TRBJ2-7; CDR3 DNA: TGCAGTTTGCTAGTGGGCAGGGTCGGGTACGAGCAGTACTTC; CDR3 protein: CSLLVGRVGYEQYF
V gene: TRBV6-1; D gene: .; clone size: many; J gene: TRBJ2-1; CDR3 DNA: TGTGCCAGCAGTGAAGCGATTGTACAGTCCTATAGGGATGAGCAGTTCTTC; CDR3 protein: CASSEAIVQSYRDEQFF
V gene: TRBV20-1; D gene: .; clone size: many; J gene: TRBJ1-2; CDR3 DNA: TGCAGTGCTAGAGATCTTGGCAGCAAATACTATGGCTACACCTTC; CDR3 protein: CSARDLGSKYYGYTF
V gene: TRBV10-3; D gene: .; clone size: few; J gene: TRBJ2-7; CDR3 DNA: TGTGCCATCAGCGTAGGGGAGGGGGGACGCCGGTACGAGCAGTACTTC; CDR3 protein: CAISVGEGGRRYEQYF
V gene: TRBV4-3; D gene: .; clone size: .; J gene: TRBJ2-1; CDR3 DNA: TGCGCCAGCAGCCAAGAAGTAATCTCCTACAATGAGCAGTTCTTC; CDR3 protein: CASSQEVISYNEQFF
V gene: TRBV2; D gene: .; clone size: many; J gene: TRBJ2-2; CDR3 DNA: TGTGCCAGCAGTGAAGCGCGTGTGGCCACCGGGGAGCTGTTTTTT; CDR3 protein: CASSEARVATGELFF
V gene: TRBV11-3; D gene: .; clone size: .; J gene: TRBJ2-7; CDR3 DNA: TGTGCCAGCAGTTTAGGTCAAGGACAGTTCTACGAGCAGTACTTC; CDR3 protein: CASSLGQGQFYEQYF
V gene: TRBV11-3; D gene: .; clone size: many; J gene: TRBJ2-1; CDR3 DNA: TGTGCCAGCAGCTTAGGAGGGGGGCCGGACTACAATGAGCAGTTCTTC; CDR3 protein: CASSLGGGPDYNEQFF
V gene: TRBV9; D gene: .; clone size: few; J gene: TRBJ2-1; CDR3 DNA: TGTGCCAGCAGCCCCCCGGCGGAGTGGCGTGAGCAGTTCTTC; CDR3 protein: CASSPPAEWREQFF
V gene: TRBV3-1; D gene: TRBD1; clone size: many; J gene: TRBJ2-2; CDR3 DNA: TGTGCCAGCAGCCTCCGACAGGGGTACACCGGGGAGCTGTTTTTT; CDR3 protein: CASSLRQGYTGELFF
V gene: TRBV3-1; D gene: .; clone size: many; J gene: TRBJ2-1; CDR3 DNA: TGTGCCAGCAGCCTCTCCCCCCAGTACAATGAGCAGTTCTTC; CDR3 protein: CASSLSPQYNEQFF
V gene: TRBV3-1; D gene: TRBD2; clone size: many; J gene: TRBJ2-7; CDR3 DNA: TGTGCCAGCAGCCCCCCCCAGCGGGAACACGAGCAGTACTTC; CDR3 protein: CASSPPQREHEQYF
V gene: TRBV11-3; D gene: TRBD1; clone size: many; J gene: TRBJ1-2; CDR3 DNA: TGTGCCAGCAGCTCCGGGGGGGACAGGAACGGCTACACCTTC; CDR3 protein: CASSSGGDRNGYTF
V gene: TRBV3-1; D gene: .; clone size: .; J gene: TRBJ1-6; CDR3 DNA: TGTGCCAGCAGCCTTCAAGGGTTGGCGGCACCCCTCCACTTT; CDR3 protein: CASSLQGLAAPLHF
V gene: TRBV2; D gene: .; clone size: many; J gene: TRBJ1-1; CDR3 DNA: TGTGCCAGCACCAACCTCGGGGGCACTGAAGCTTTCTTT; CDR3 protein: CASTNLGGTEAFF
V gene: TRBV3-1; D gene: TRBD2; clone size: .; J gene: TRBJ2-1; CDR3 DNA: TGTGCCAGCAGCCAAGATCGCGGGGGAGTCTACAATGAGCAGTTCTTC; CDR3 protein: CASSQDRGGVYNEQFF
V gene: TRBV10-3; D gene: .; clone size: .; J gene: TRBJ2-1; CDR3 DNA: TGTGCCACCGCCGATAGAAACAATGAGCAGTTCTTC; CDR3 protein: CATADRNNEQFF
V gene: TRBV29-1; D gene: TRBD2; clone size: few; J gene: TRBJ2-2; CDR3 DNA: TGCAGCGTGGTGACTAGCGGGAGTAAAACCGGGGAGCTGTTTTTT; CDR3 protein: CSVVTSGSKTGELFF
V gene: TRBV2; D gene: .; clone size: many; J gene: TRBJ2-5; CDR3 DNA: TGTGCCAGCAGGGGAGAGGCCGAGACCCAGTACTTC; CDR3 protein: CASRGEAETQYF
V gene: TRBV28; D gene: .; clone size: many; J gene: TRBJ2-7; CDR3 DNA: TGTGCCAGCACTAAGGGGTTATACGAGCAGTACTTC; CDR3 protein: CASTKGLYEQYF
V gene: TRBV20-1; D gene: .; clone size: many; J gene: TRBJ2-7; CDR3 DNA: TGCAGGGCACAGGGCAGAAACGAGCAGTACTTC; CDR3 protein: CRAQGRNEQYF
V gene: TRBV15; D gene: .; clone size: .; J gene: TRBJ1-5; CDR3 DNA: TGTGCCACCAGCAGAGTTTGGAGCAATCAGCCCCAGCATTTT; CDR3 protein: CATSRVWSNQPQHF
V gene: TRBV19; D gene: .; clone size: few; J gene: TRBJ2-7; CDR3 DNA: TGTGCCAGTAGTATAGGCAGAGGCCCTTACTACGAGCAGTACTTC; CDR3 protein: CASSIGRGPYYEQYF
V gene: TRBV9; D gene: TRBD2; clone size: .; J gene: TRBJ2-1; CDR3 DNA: TGTGCCAGCAGCGAGGGGACTAGCGGGAACAATGAGCAGTTCTTC; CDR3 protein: CASSEGTSGNNEQFF
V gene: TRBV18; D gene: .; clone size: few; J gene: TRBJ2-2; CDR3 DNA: TGTGCCAGCTCACCACCTGGAGCTTCCGGGGAGCTGTTTTTT; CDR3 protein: CASSPPGASGELFF
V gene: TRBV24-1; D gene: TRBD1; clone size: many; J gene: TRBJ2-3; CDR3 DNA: TGTGCCACCAGTGATCCGCCCGGGACAGCTAGCACAGATACGCAGTATTTT; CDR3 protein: CATSDPPGTASTDTQYF
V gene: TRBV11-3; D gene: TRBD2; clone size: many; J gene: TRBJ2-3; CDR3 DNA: TGTGCCAGCAGCTCCCTAGCGGGAGTTGCAGATACGCAGTATTTT; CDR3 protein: CASSSLAGVADTQYF
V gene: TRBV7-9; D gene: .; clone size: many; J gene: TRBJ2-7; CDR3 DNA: TGTGCCAGCAGCTCCGACTACGAGCAGTACTTC; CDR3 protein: CASSSDYEQYF
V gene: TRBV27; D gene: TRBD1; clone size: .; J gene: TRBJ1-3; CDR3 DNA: TGTGCCAGCAGTCCCAATCCCGGGACAGATCTAAACACCATATATTTT; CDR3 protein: CASSPNPGTDLNTIYF
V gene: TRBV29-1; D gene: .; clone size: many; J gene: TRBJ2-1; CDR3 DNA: TGCAGCGGGGAGGGGACAGTTCATGAGCAGTTCTTC; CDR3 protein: CSGEGTVHEQFF
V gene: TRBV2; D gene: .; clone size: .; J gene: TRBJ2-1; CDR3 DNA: TGTGCCAGCGGGGGTCTAAGGGGTTACAATGAGCAGTTCTTC; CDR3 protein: CASGGLRGYNEQFF
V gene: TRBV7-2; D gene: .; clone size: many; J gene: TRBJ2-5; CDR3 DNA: TGTGCCAGCAGCTCCGCTAGCGTAGAGACCCAGTACTTC; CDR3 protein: CASSSASVETQYF
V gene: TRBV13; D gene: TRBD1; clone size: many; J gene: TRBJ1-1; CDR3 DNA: TGTGCCAGCAGCTCTTACGACAGGGCGGACGCCACTGAAGCTTTCTTT; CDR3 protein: CASSSYDRADATEAFF
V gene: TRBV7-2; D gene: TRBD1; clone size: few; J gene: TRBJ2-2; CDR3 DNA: TGTGCCAGCAGCTTAGATCTAAGACGCAGGGGGCTAAACACCGGGGAGCTGTTTTTT; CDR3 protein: CASSLDLRRRGLNTGELFF
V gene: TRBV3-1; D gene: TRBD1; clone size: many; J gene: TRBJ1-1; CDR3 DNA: TGTGCCAGCAGACAGGGGCCGAACACTGAAGCTTTCTTT; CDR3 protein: CASRQGPNTEAFF
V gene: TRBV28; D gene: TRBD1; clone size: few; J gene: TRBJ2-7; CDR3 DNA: TGTGCCAGCAGTTCCCACCCGACAGGGGGGCCCTACGAGCAGTACTTC; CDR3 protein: CASSSHPTGGPYEQYF
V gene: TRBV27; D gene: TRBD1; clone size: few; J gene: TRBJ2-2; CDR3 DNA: TGTGCCAGCAGTTTAGCCGGACAGGGGGCTTCCGGGGAGCTGTTTTTT; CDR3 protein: CASSLAGQGASGELFF
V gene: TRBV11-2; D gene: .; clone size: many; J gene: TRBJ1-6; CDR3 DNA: TGTGCCAGCAGCTTAGTTGCGGGTTTGGGTTCACCCCTCCACTTT; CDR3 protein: CASSLVAGLGSPLHF
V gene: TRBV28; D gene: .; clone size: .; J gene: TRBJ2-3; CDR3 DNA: TGTGCCAGCAGCCAACTAGGACAACGGAGCACAGATACGCAGTATTTT; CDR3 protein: CASSQLGQRSTDTQYF
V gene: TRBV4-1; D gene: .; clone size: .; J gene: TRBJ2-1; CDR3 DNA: TGCGCCAGCAGCCAAGACAGGGGTAGGGATGAGCAGTTCTTC; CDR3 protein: CASSQDRGRDEQFF
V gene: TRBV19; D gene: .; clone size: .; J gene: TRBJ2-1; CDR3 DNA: TGTGCCAGTAGTATCGTAGGCCGGGAGACTAACTCCTACAATGAGCAGTTCTTC; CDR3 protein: CASSIVGRETNSYNEQFF